The 4 T cell receptor beta chains below were found in one sample sequenced in a study of beta chain features in type 1 diabetes. Sequenced material consisted of expressed TCRB transcripts (all of the isolated RNA was reverse transcribed). Method: immunoSEQ multiplex PCR; TCRdb's copy keeps in-frame clones and lacks some. The sample includes about 240,000 clones, about 30% seen only once; the top ten take under 5%. The source material was central memory CD4+ T cells from blood. These receptors were obtained from a man aged 30 to 39 in good health.

The J gene is TRBJ2-5, the V gene TRBV2; D could derive from TRBD1 or TRBD2 (5 bases each). Germline values: CDR1 SNHLY, CDR2 FYNNEI. Trimming cost V 6 bases and J 2 bases, with 22 bases left between them. This CDR3 has 17 amino acids. CDR3 protein: CASSPRGVVADQETQYF. In nucleotides, the CDR3 is TGTGCCAGCAGCCCCCGAGGGGTCGTTGCCGATCAAGAGACCCAGTACTTC.

This clone came up a few times. The rearrangement uses TRBV18 and TRBJ2-7; 7 bases agree with TRBD2. Germline V gene data show CDR1 as KGHSH and CDR2 as LQKENI. J gave up 5 bases and V 3 bases, and 4 bases lay outside the gene matches. The CDR3 consists of 13 residues. CDR3: CASSPHAGDEQYF. The CDR3 bases are TGTGCCAGCTCACCCCATGCGGGAGACGAGCAGTACTTC. The entire variable domain, with the rest obtained from reference TRBV18 and TRBJ2-7, is as follows: NAGVMQNPRHLVRRRGQEARLRCSPMKGHSHVYWYRQLPEEGLKFMVYLQKENIIDESGMPKERFSAEFPKEGPSILRIQQVVRGDSAAYFCASSPHAGDEQYFGPGTRLTVT.

This sequence joins TRBV30 and TRBJ1-2, with TRBD1 identical over 7 bases. The CDR3 has 12 amino acids. With V trimmed by 4 bases and J by 4 bases, 3 bases remained unmatched. Germline V lookup: CDR1 GTSNPN, CDR2 SVGIG (reference sequence). CDR3 region: CAWKGGGYGYTF. The CDR3 DNA sequence: TGTGCCTGGAAAGGGGGCGGCTATGGCTACACCTTC.

V usage is TRBV27 and J usage is TRBJ2-1; either TRBD1 or TRBD2 may fit D (5 bases each). The CDR3 is made up of 15 amino acids. Germline V CDR1 and CDR2: MNHEY, SMNVEV (reference sequence). The V end lost 7 bases, the J end lost 0 bases, and 13 bases lay between the germline ends. The CDR3 region has the DNA TGTGCCAGCAATCCCGGGACCAGCTCCTACAATGAGCAGTTCTTC. The encoded protein is CASNPGTSSYNEQFF.